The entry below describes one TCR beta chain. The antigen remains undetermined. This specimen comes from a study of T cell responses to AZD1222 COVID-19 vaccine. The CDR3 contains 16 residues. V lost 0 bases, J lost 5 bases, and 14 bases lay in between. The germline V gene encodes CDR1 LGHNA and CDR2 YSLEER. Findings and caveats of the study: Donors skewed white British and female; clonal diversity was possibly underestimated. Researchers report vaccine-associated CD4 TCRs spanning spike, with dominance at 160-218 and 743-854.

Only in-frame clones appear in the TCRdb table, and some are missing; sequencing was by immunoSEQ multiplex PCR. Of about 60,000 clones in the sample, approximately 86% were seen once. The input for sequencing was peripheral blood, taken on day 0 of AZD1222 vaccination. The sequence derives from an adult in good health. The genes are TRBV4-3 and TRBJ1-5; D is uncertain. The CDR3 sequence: CASSQELGYRDQPQHF. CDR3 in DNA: TGCGCCAGCAGCCAAGAGTTAGGGTACCGAGATCAGCCCCAGCATTTT.